The 8 T cell receptor beta chains in this list originate from one sample, sequenced in a study of regulatory T cells in long-lasting Graves disease. The sample's time point: newly diagnosed GD, antithyroid drugs for less than 3 months. With RNA extracted from PBMCs as input, the TCR library was made. TCR beta libraries were built with iRepertoire HTBI primers and Arm-PCR of CDR3 regions. Using its own MiXCR run on the multiplex PCR reads, TCRdb lists one record per CDR3 protein. Of some 200,000 distinct CDR3 sequences in the sample, about 19% are singletons; the top ten hold over 9.5%. A further study also used this sample, focusing on T cells in Graves' hyperthyroidism and ophthalmopathy.

Sequenced here: peripheral blood mononuclear cells (PBMCs), sampled at new diagnosis, from a patient treated with antithyroid drugs. Receptors originate from a woman aged 25 to 45 with Graves disease.

CDR3 residues: CSAFSGRPNTGELFF. In nucleotides, the CDR3 is TGCAGTGCCTTTAGCGGGCGGCCGAACACCGGGGAGCTGTTTTTT. The V gene is TRBV20-1, the J gene TRBJ2-2; 7 bases agree with TRBD2. The CDR3 spans 15 residues. Unmatched junction bases numbered 7, after V lost 6 bases and J lost 0 bases. Germline V lookup: CDR1 DFQATT, CDR2 SNEGSKA (reference sequence).

The CDR3 here is CASSTTEQYF. CDR3 coding DNA: TGTGCCAGCAGTACCACGGAGCAGTACTTC. The chain uses TRBV6-1 and TRBJ2-7; D call uncertain. CDR3 length: 10 amino acids. V lost 5 bases and J lost 7, with 6 bases in between. Germline CDR1 MNHNS, CDR2 SASEGT.

The chain employs TRBV7-2 and TRBJ1-2; TRBD1 is a possible D gene (5 bases). In germline, CDR1 is SGHTA, CDR2 FQGNSA. The length of the CDR3 is 16 residues. With 0 bases removed from V and 0 bases from J, the gap between germline ends came to 11 bases. CDR3 in DNA: TGTGCCAGCAGCTTAGCCCCTAGGGGAGCTAACTATGGCTACACCTTC. Protein: CASSLAPRGANYGYTF.

The table lists this clonotype with many counts. The V and J genes are TRBV27 and TRBJ1-1; D uncertain. This CDR3 contains 13 residues. Trimming shortened V by 8 bases and J by 0 bases, and 10 bases separated the two germline ends. The germline V gene encodes CDR1 MNHEY and CDR2 SMNVEV (reference sequence). The CDR3 loop reads CASAPGLNTEAFF. Here the CDR3 DNA reads TGTGCCAGCGCCCCGGGGTTGAACACTGAAGCTTTCTTT.

Concerning this clonotype itself: A read error is the likely source, as a far larger clone sits one nucleotide away. This chain uses TRBV11-2 with TRBJ2-1; 8 nucleotides line up with TRBD2. The CDR3 is 15 residues long. Germline CDR1 reads SGHAT; CDR2 reads FQNNGV. Losses at the gene ends were 5 bases for V and 0 bases for J; bases not matched to a gene: 3. The CDR3 nucleotides are TGTGCCAGCAGCCAAGGGACTAGCTCCTACAATGAGCAGTTCTTC. Protein sequence: CASSQGTSSYNEQFF.

The sample holds many counts of this clonotype. The chain links TRBV11-2 to TRBJ1-1; 8 bases line up with TRBD1. There are 14 residues in the CDR3. Germline lookup yields CDR1 SGHAT and CDR2 FQNNGV. Trimming at V came to 2 bases and at J to 1 base, leaving 0 bases not matched to a gene. CDR3 nucleotides: TGTGCCAGCAGCTTAACAGGGGGGAACACTGAAGCTTTCTTT. Its translation: CASSLTGGNTEAFF. Full variable domain (remainder filled in from reference TRBV11-2 and TRBJ1-1): EAGVAQSPRYKIIEKRQSVAFWCNPISGHATLYWYQQILGQGPKLLIQFQNNGVVDDSQLPKDRFSAERLKGVDSTLKIQPAKLEDSAVYLCASSLTGGNTEAFFGQGTRLTVV.

Only a few counts were recorded for this clonotype. This chain connects TRBV19 to TRBJ2-1, with unresolved D. The CDR3 totals 15 residues. The ends were cut back, 5 bases at V and 3 bases at J, with 14 bases in the middle. Germline V gene sequence: CDR1 LNHDA, CDR2 SQIVND (reference sequence). Written as DNA, the CDR3 is TGTGCCAGTAGTGTGCTCCCGAACCGCTACAATGAGCAGTTCTTC. Protein: CASSVLPNRYNEQFF.

This clonotype was seen many times. This sequence joins TRBV6-1 and TRBJ1-2; possible D gene TRBD1, 5 bases. CDR1 and CDR2 (germline): MNHNS, SASEGT. V was cut by 8 bases and J by 4 bases, with 17 bases left in between. The CDR3 is made up of 14 amino acids. In nucleotides, the CDR3 is TGTGCCAGCGTGTGGAGGGGCGGCTTCTATGGCTACACCTTC. It translates to CASVWRGGFYGYTF.